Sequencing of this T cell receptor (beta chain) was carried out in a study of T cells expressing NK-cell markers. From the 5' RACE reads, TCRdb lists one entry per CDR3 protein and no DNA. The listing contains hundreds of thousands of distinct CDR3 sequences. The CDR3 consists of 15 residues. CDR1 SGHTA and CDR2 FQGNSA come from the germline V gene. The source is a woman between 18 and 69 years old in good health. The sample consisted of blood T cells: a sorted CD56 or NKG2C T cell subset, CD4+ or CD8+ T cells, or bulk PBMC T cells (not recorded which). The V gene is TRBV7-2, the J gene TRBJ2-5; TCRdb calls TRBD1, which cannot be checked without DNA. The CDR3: CASSLAQSRSETQYF.